Following are 21 T cell receptor beta chains from one sample sequenced in a study of blood T cell repertoires in COVID-19 (TCRdb year 2020). Preparation of the library involved the immunoSEQ multiplex PCR assay. TCRdb stores this immuneACCESS table with in-frame sequences only. Part of the clones is absent; in the studies checked, under half of the shortfall reflects unresolved V genes, and no reason is known for the rest. Here the sample has about 130,000 clones; approximately 86% occur a single time. The ten largest clones represent approximately 10% of the sample. The sequenced material came from peripheral blood. The receptors stem from a woman between 65 and 79 years old with COVID-19, enrolled during active disease.

The genes are TRBV6-5 and TRBJ1-1, with D unclear. The CDR3 spans 12 residues. Germline values: CDR1 MNHEY, CDR2 SVGAGI. CDR3 in DNA: TGTGCGGCCGCTTGGACTGCGACTGAAGCTTTCTTT. Residues: CAAAWTATEAFF.

Only one count was recorded for this clone. The CDR3 loop is CASSQTGFIEKLFF. DNA for the CDR3: TGTGCCAGCAGCCAGACAGGTTTTATTGAAAAACTGTTTTTT. The rearrangement joins TRBV14 to TRBJ1-4, with a weak D call TRBD1 (6 bases). Germline CDR1 is SGHDN and CDR2 is FVKESK. The CDR3 runs 14 residues. Trimming pared 3 bases from V and 7 bases from J, leaving 12 bases between.

The rearrangement joins TRBV12-3 or TRBV12-4 to TRBJ1-5, with 8 bases lining up with TRBD1. V lost 6 bases and J lost 10; bases outside the gene matches: 5. CDR3 length: 12 residues. In DNA, the CDR3 is TGTGCCAGCAGGCAGGGGGCAGGACCCCAGCATTTT. This codes for CASRQGAGPQHF.

This sequence joins TRBV19 and TRBJ1-2; 9 nucleotides align to TRBD1. This CDR3 has 13 residues. Germline CDR1 is LNHDA and CDR2 is SQIVND (reference sequence). Losses at the gene ends were 5 bases for V and 8 bases for J; bases not matched to a gene: 6. CDR3 amino acids: CASSGTGIGGYTF. As DNA, the CDR3 is TGTGCCAGTAGTGGGACAGGGATTGGAGGCTACACCTTC.

This rearrangement joins TRBV6-5 to TRBJ1-2; D perhaps matches TRBD1 (5 bases). The CDR3 spans 13 residues. CDR1 and CDR2 from the germline V gene are MNHEY and SVGAGI. The V end lost 4 bases, the J end lost 7 bases, and 13 bases lay between the germline ends. The CDR3 is CASSSKTDVGYTF. The CDR3 region has the DNA TGTGCCAGCAGTTCGAAGACAGATGTTGGCTACACCTTC.

The V and J genes are TRBV7-3 and TRBJ2-5; 8 bases align to TRBD1. V was pared by 6 bases and J by 5 bases, with 11 bases of the junction left unmatched. The germline CDR1 and CDR2 sequences are SGHTA and FQGTGA. The CDR3 contains 15 residues. The CDR3 nucleotides read TGTGCCAGCAGTAGGGGCAGGGGGCGCGGGGAGACCCAGTACTTC. The encoded protein is CASSRGRGRGETQYF. Complete variable domain (other parts from reference TRBV7-3 and TRBJ2-5): GAGVSQTPSNKVTEKGKYVELRCDPISGHTALYWYRQSLGQGPEFLIYFQGTGAADDSGLPNDRFFAVRPEGSVSTLKIQRTERGDSAVYLCASSRGRGRGETQYFGPGTRLLVL.

This clone appeared a few times. The chain is built from TRBV30 and TRBJ1-2; 7 bases are shared with TRBD1. There are 13 residues in the CDR3. Germline assignment: CDR1 GTSNPN and CDR2 SVGIG (reference sequence). Trimming at V came to 4 bases and at J to 7 bases, leaving 9 bases not matched to a gene. As DNA, the CDR3 is TGTGCCTGGAATACACAGGGGCTCGGTGGCTACACCTTC. This sequence encodes CAWNTQGLGGYTF.

This chain connects TRBV20-1 to TRBJ2-7, with 7 nucleotides matching TRBD2. Germline trimming cut 3 bases from V and 1 base from J; bases unmatched to any gene: 12. The CDR3 has 16 residues. From germline, CDR1 is DFQATT and CDR2 SNEGSKA (reference sequence). The CDR3 region is CSASPGGSLFSYEQYF. The CDR3 DNA sequence: TGCAGTGCTAGTCCCGGGGGGTCACTCTTTTCCTACGAGCAGTACTTC.

This clone appeared a few times. J is TRBJ1-1 and V is TRBV2, with TRBD1 matching over 9 bases. J was trimmed by 11 bases and V by 7 bases; bases with no gene match: 8. The CDR3 runs 12 residues. Per the germline V gene, CDR1 is SNHLY and CDR2 is FYNNEI. The CDR3 DNA is TGTGCCAGCATTCTTGACAGGGGGAAGGCTTTCTTT. Translating gives CASILDRGKAFF.

CDR3 coding DNA: TGTGCCAGCAGTCCGAGGGACAATCAGCCCCAGCATTTT. Translated, it gives CASSPRDNQPQHF. J is TRBJ1-5 and V is TRBV6-5; no clear D. The germline V and J ends were trimmed by 5 bases and 3 bases, with 8 bases remaining between them. Germline V lookup: CDR1 MNHEY, CDR2 SVGAGI. This CDR3 region has 13 residues.

V usage is TRBV7-9 and J usage is TRBJ1-5, with 7 bases that match TRBD1. The V gene end was trimmed by 5 bases and the J gene end by 0 bases; junction bases not matched to a gene: 16. The CDR3 length is 19 residues. Germline V gene data show CDR1 as SEHNR and CDR2 as FQNEAQ (reference sequence). CDR3 DNA: TGTGCCAGCAGCCACCCCCGGGGGTCCGGGACAGCTAGCAATCAGCCCCAGCATTTT. Encoded protein: CASSHPRGSGTASNQPQHF.

The rearrangement uses TRBV5-1 and TRBJ2-1; D gene ambiguous. V shed 7 bases and J shed 6 bases, with 23 bases lying between them. Germline V CDR1 and CDR2: SGHRS, YFSETQ. The CDR3 covers 16 residues. The chain's CDR3 is CASARVGITLGNEQFF. The DNA of the CDR3 is TGCGCCAGCGCCAGAGTGGGCATTACCCTGGGCAATGAGCAGTTCTTC.

In this sample, this clone turned up a few times. This chain joins TRBV7-9 and TRBJ2-7, with TRBD1 matching 9 bases. J was trimmed by 3 bases and V by 1 base; bases with no gene match: 7. Per germline, CDR1 SEHNR and CDR2 FQNEAQ (reference sequence). The CDR3 spans 16 residues. The CDR3 bases are TGTGCCAGCAGCTTAGGAACCGGGACAGGGATCTACGAGCAGTACTTC. Translating it yields CASSLGTGTGIYEQYF.

The chain uses TRBV7-8 and TRBJ2-3; D is uncertain. Germline V gene sequence: CDR1 SGHVS, CDR2 FQNEAQ. This CDR3 comprises 12 residues. V was clipped by 6 bases and J by 5 bases, with 9 bases between them. The CDR3 spells CASSWRKDTQYF. Written as DNA, the CDR3 is TGTGCCAGCAGTTGGCGGAAAGATACGCAGTATTTT.

The chain employs TRBV6-5 and TRBJ2-1, with 9 positions matching TRBD1. The CDR3 has 14 residues. V was clipped by 8 bases and J by 6 bases; unmatched bases: 8. The V gene's germline CDR1 is MNHEY and CDR2 SVGAGI. The CDR3 here is CASSSGQGRNEQFF. CDR3 DNA sequence: TGTGCCAGCTCCTCCGGACAGGGGCGCAATGAGCAGTTCTTC.

This chain uses TRBV3-1 (or the pseudogene TRBV3-2) with TRBJ2-3, with D perhaps matching TRBD2 (5 bases). Per germline, CDR1 LGHDT and CDR2 YNNKEL (reference sequence). CDR3 size: 14 residues. Trimming shortened V by 8 bases and J by 1 base, and 13 bases separated the two germline ends. The CDR3 DNA follows: TGTGCCAGCCGGGATAATCGGGGCACAGATACGCAGTATTTT. This codes for CASRDNRGTDTQYF.

The rearrangement uses TRBV5-1 and TRBJ2-3; a possible D gene is TRBD2 (6 bases). The length of the CDR3 is 16 residues. Germline V gene lookup returns CDR1 SGHRS and CDR2 YFSETQ. Trimming stripped 0 bases from V and 2 bases from J, with 13 bases between. The CDR3: CASSLGRGGNTDTQYF. CDR3 nucleotides: TGCGCCAGCAGCTTGGGGCGTGGGGGGAACACAGATACGCAGTATTTT.

The V call is TRBV4-2, the J call TRBJ2-3, with TRBD2 matching 13 bases. This CDR3 has 16 residues. Germline CDR1 is LGHNA and CDR2 is YNFKEQ. V trimming: 4 bases; J trimming: 2 bases; junction bases outside the gene matches: 3. The CDR3 here is CASSLGTSGDTDTQYF. As DNA, the CDR3 is TGTGCCAGCAGCCTAGGGACTAGCGGGGACACAGATACGCAGTATTTT.

V and J are TRBV5-1 and TRBJ1-6; 7 bases map to TRBD1. Germline CDR1 and CDR2: SGHRS and YFSETQ. V trimming: 4 bases; J trimming: 5 bases; junction bases outside the gene matches: 6. The CDR3 length is 15 residues. The chain's CDR3 is CASSVRQGNNSPLHF. CDR3 bases: TGCGCCAGCAGCGTGCGACAGGGAAATAATTCACCCCTCCACTTT.

The chain is built from TRBV2 and TRBJ1-1, with D perhaps matching TRBD1 (6 bases). Trimming removed 9 bases at V and 2 bases at J, with 13 bases between. Germline V CDR1 and CDR2: SNHLY, FYNNEI. This CDR3 region has 13 residues. The CDR3 DNA sequence: TGTGCCAGACAGGGTTTTAGCAACACTGAAGCTTTCTTT. Translated: CARQGFSNTEAFF.

The chain combines TRBV5-1 with TRBJ1-1, with TRBD1 matching 7 bases. From germline, CDR1 is SGHRS and CDR2 YFSETQ. V trimming: 4 bases; J trimming: 7 bases; junction bases outside the gene matches: 13. CDR3 length equals 15 residues. The CDR3 here is CASSPTGSPRSEAFF. The CDR3 coding sequence is TGCGCCAGCAGCCCGACAGGGAGTCCACGTAGTGAAGCTTTCTTT.